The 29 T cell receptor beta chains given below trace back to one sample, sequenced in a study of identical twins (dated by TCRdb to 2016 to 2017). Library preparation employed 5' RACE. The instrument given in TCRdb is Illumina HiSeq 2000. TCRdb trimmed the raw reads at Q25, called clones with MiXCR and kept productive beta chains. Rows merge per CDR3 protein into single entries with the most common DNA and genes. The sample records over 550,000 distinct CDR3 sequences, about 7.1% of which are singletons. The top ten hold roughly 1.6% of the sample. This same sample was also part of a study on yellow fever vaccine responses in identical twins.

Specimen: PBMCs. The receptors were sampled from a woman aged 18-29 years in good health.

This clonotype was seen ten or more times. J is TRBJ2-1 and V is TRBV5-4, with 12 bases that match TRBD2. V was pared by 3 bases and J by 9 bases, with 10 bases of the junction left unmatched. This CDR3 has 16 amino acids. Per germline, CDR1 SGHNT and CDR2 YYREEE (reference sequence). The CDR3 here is CASSSAGLAGLGEQFF. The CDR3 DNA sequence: TGTGCCAGCAGCTCTGCCGGACTAGCGGGACTTGGTGAGCAGTTCTTC.

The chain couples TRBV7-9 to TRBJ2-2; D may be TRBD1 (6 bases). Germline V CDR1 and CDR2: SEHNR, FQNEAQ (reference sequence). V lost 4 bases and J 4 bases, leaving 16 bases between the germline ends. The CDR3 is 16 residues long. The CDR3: CASSSNRVIGTGELFF. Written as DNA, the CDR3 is TGTGCCAGCAGCTCAAACAGGGTAATTGGCACCGGGGAGCTGTTTTTT.

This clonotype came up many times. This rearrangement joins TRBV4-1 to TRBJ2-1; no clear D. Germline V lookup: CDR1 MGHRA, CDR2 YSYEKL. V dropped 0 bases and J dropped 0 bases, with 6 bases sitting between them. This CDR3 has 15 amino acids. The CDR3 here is CASSQDVLSYNEQFF. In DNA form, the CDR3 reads TGCGCCAGCAGCCAAGACGTACTCTCCTACAATGAGCAGTTCTTC.

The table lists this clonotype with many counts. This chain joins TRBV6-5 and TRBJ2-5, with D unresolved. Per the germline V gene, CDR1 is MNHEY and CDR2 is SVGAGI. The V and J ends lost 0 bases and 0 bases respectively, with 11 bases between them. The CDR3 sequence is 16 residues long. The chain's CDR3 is CASSYSSNSYQETQYF. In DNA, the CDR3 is TGTGCCAGCAGTTACTCGAGTAACAGTTACCAAGAGACCCAGTACTTC.

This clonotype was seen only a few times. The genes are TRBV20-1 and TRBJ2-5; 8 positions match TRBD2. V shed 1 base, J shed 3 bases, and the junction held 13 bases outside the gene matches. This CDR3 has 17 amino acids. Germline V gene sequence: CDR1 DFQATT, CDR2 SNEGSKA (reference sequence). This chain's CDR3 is CSARGRGAGKPEETQYF. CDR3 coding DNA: TGCAGTGCTAGAGGGCGGGGGGCAGGCAAACCGGAAGAGACCCAGTACTTC.

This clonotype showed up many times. The CDR3 DNA sequence: TGCAGTGCTAGACAATATGCTGGAGCCCTCTACGAGCAGTACTTC. Its translation is CSARQYAGALYEQYF. The rearrangement joins TRBV20-1 to TRBJ2-7; D is undetermined. The CDR3 sequence is 15 residues long. The germline CDR1 and CDR2 sequences are DFQATT and SNEGSKA (reference sequence). The germline V and J ends were trimmed by 2 bases and 3 bases, with 17 bases remaining between them.

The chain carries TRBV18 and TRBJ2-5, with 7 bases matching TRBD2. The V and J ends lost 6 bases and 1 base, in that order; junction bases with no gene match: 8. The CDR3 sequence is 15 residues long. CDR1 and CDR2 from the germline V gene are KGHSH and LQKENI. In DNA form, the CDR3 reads TGTGCCAGCTCCCCTCCTAGCGGACCCCAAGAGACCCAGTACTTC. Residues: CASSPPSGPQETQYF.

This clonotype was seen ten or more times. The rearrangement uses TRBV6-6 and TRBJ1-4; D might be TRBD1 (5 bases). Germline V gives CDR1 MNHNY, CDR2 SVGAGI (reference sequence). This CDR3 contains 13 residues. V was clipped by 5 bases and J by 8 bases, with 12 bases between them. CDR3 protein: CASSTARQEKLFF. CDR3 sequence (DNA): TGTGCCAGCAGTACCGCCCGACAGGAAAAACTGTTTTTT.

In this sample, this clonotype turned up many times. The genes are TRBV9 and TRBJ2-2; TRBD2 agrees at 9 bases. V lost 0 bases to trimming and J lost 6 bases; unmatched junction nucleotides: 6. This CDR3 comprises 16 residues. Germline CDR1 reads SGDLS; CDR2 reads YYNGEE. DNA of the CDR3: TGTGCCAGCAGCGTAGTCGGTAGCGGGAGCTCCGGGGAGCTGTTTTTT. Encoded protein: CASSVVGSGSSGELFF.

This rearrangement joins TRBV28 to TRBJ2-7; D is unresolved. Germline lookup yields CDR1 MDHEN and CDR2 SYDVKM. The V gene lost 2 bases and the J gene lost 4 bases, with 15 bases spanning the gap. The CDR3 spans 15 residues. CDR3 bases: TGTGCCAGCAGTTTAGCCTCCATATCGGGTTACGAGCAGTACTTC. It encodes CASSLASISGYEQYF.

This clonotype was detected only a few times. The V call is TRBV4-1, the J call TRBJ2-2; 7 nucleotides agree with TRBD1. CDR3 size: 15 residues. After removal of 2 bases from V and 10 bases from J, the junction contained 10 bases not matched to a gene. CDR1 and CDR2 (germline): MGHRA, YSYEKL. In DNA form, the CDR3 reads TGCGCCAGCAGCCAACCTCCGGGACAGTTTTTGGAGCTGTTTTTT. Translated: CASSQPPGQFLELFF.

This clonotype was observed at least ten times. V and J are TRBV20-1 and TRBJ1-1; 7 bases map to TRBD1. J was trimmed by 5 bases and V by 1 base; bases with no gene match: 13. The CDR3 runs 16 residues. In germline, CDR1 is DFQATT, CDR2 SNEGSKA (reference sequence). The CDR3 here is CSARAAAEGAQTEAFF. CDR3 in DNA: TGCAGTGCTAGAGCCGCGGCAGAGGGGGCGCAGACTGAAGCTTTCTTT.

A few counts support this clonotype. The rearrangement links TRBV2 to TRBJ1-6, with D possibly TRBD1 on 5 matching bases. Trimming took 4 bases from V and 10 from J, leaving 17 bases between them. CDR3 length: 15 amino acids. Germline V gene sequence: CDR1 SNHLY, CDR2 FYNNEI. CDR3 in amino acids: CASSVWDSTGSPLHF. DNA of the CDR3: TGTGCCAGCAGTGTTTGGGACTCAACCGGATCACCCCTCCACTTT. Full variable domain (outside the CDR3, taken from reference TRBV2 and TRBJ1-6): EPEVTQTPSHQVTQMGQEVILRCVPISNHLYFYWYRQILGQKVEFLVSFYNNEISEKSEIFDDQFSVERPDGSNFTLKIRSTKLEDSAMYFCASSVWDSTGSPLHFGNGTRLTVT.

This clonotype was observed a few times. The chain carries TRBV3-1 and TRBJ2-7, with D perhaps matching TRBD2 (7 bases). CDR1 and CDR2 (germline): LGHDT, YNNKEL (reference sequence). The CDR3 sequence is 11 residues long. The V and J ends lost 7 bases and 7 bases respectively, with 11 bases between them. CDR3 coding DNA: TGTGCCAGCAAGAAGGGGGGGGAGCAGTACTTC. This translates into CASKKGGEQYF.

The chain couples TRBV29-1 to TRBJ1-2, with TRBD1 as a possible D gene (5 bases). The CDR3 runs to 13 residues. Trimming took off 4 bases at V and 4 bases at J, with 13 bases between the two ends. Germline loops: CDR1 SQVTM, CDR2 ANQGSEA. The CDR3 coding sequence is TGCAGCGTTGCACAACAGGAGATCTATGGCTACACCTTC. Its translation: CSVAQQEIYGYTF.

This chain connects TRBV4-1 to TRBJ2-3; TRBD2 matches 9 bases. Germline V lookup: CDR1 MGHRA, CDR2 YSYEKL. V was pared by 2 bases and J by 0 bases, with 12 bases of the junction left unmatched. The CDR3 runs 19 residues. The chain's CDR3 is CASSQMEQLAGLSTDTQYF. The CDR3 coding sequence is TGCGCCAGCAGCCAAATGGAGCAACTAGCGGGCCTAAGCACAGATACGCAGTATTTT.

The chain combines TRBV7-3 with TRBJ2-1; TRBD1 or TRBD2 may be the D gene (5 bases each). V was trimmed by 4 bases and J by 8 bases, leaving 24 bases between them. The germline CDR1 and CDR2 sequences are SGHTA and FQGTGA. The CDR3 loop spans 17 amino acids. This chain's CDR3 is CASSSPERGSGEYEQFF. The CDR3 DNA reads TGTGCCAGCAGCTCGCCCGAGAGGGGATCCGGAGAGTATGAGCAGTTCTTC. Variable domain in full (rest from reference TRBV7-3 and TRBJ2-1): GAGVSQTPSNKVTEKGKYVELRCDPISGHTALYWYRQSLGQGPEFLIYFQGTGAADDSGLPNDRFFAVRPEGSVSTLKIQRTERGDSAVYLCASSSPERGSGEYEQFFGPGTRLTVL.

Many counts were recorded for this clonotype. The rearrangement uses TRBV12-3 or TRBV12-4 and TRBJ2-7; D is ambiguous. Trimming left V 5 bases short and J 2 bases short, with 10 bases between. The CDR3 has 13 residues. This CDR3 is CASSPMGPYEQYF. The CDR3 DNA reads TGTGCCAGCAGTCCCATGGGCCCCTACGAGCAGTACTTC.

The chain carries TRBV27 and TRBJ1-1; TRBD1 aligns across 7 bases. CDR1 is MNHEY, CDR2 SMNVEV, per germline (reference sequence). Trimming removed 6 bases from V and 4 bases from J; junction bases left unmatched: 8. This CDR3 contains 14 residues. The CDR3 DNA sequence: TGTGCCAGCAGATCGACAGGGAGGGCCACTGAAGCTTTCTTT. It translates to CASRSTGRATEAFF.

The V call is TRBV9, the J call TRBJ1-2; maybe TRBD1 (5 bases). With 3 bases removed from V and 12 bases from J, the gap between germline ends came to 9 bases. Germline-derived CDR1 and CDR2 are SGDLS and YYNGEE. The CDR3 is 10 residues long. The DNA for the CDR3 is TGTGCCAGCAGCGGCCGGACACACACCTTC. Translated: CASSGRTHTF.

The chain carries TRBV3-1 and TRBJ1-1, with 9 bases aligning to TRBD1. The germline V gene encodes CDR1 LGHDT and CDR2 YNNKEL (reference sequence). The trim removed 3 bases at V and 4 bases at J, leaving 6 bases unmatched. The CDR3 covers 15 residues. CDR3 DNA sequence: TGTGCCAGCAGCCAGAGAGACAGGGGGGGCACTGAAGCTTTCTTT. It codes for CASSQRDRGGTEAFF.

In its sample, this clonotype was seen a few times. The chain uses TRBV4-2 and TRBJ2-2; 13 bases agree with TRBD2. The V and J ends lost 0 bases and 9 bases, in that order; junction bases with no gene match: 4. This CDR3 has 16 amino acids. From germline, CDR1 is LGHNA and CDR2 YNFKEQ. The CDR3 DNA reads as TGTGCCAGCAGCCAAGATGGGACTAGCGGGGTCCGGGAGCTGTTTTTT. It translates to CASSQDGTSGVRELFF.

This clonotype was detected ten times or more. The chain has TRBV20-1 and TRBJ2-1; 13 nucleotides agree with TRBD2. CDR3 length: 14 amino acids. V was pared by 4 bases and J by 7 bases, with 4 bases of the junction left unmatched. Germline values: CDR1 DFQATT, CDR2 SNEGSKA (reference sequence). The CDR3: CSATTSGRRNEQFF. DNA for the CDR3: TGCAGTGCTACGACTAGCGGGAGGCGTAATGAGCAGTTCTTC.

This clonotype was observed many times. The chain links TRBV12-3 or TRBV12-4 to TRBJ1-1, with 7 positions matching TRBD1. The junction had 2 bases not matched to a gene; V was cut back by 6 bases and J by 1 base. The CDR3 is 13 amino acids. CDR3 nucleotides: TGTGCCAGCAGCTGGACAGGGAACACTGAAGCTTTCTTT. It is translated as CASSWTGNTEAFF.

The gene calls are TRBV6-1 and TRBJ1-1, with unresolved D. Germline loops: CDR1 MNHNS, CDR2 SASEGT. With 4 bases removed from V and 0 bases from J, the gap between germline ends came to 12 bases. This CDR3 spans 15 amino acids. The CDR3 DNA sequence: TGTGCCAGCAGTGGGGGTCTAGGGATGAACACTGAAGCTTTCTTT. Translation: CASSGGLGMNTEAFF.

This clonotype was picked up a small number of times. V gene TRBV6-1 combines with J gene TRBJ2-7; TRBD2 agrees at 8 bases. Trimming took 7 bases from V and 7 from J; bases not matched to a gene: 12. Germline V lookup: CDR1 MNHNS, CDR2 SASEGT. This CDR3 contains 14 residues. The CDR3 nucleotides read TGTGCCAGCAAGAGCGGGAGTTCTCCCTCTGAGCAGTACTTC. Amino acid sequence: CASKSGSSPSEQYF.

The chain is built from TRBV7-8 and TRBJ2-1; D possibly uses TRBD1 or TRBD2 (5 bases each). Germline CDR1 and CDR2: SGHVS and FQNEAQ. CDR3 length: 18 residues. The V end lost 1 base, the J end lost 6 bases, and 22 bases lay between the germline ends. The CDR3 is CASSLGWQGRGRSNEQFF. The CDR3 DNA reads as TGTGCCAGCAGCTTAGGATGGCAGGGACGGGGTAGATCCAATGAGCAGTTCTTC.

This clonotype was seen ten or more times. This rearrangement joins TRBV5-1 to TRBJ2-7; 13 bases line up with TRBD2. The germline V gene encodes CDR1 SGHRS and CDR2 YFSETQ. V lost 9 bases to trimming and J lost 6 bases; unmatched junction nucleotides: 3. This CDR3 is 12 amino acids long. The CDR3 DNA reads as TGCGCCAAACTAGCGGGAGGGCTCGAGCAGTACTTC. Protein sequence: CAKLAGGLEQYF. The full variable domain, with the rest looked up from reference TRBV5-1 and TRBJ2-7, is KAGVTQTPRYLIKTRGQQVTLSCSPISGHRSVSWYQQTPGQGLQFLFEYFSETQRNKGNFPGRFSGRQFSNSRSEMNVSTLELGDSALYLCAKLAGGLEQYFGPGTRLTVT.

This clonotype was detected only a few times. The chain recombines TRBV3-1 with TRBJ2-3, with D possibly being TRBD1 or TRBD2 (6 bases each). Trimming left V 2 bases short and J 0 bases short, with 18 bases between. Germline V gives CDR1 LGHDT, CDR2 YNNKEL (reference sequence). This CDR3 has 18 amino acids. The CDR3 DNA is TGTGCCAGCAGCCAAAGGGGTCTTCAAGGGGGGAGCACAGATACGCAGTATTTT. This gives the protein CASSQRGLQGGSTDTQYF.